This TCR beta chain was recovered during a study of monozygotic twins with inflammatory bowel disease. TCRdb reanalyzed the 5' RACE reads, giving one entry per CDR3 protein sequence and no DNA. The sample table sets out about 160,000 distinct CDR3 sequences. Whole blood, unsorted for T cells, was the source of total RNA. Germline values: CDR1 KGHSH, CDR2 LQKENI. The CDR3 extends over 15 amino acids. The chain is built from TRBV18 and TRBJ1-1. The sequencing sample was made of blood. This clonotype was sampled from a human donor with ulcerative colitis or Crohn's disease, or a healthy co-twin of an affected twin (not recorded which). CDR3 in amino acids: CASSPIRSLNTEAFF.